The rows below give T cell receptor beta chains drawn from one sample of a study of T cell responses to AZD1222 COVID-19 vaccine. TCRdb's table, derived via immunoSEQ multiplex PCR, lists solely in-frame clones and lacks some. The repertoire includes 100,000 to 150,000 clones, about 90% of them detected once, and more than 7% sits in the top ten. Sequenced here: peripheral blood, sampled 28 days after the second AZD1222 dose. The receptors were gathered from an adult who received the AZD1222 COVID-19 vaccine. CDR3s include the opening cysteine and the closing phenylalanine or tryptophan. Each record gives: V gene, D gene, J gene, clone size, CDR3 protein, CDR3 DNA. A D gene is named only where the DNA matches it firmly. The size field is filled for only some rows; it gives once, few, many or a size class.

>TRBV14|-|TRBJ2-7|-
CASSQGTAYEQYF
TGTGCCAGCAGCCAAGGGACAGCCTACGAGCAGTACTTC
>TRBV18|-|TRBJ1-2|-
CASSPGNLNYGYTF
TGTGCCAGCTCACCAGGGAACCTTAACTATGGCTACACCTTC
>TRBV7-6|-|TRBJ2-1|-
CASSLLQGRNYNEQFF
TGTGCCAGCAGCTTACTTCAGGGGAGAAACTACAATGAGCAGTTCTTC
>TRBV5-1|TRBD2|TRBJ2-1|once
CASSWGLGGGNNEQFF
TGCGCCAGCAGCTGGGGACTGGGCGGGGGGAACAATGAGCAGTTCTTC
>TRBV24-1|-|TRBJ2-7|-
CATSGRKGYEQYF
TGTGCCACCAGTGGTCGTAAAGGTTACGAGCAGTACTTC
>TRBV7-2|TRBD2|TRBJ2-2|-
CASSPPRGGPDTGELFF
TGTGCCAGCAGCCCCCCCCGGGGGGGCCCCGACACCGGGGAGCTGTTTTTT
>TRBV9|-|TRBJ2-5|-
CASSPTPNSGETQYF
TGTGCCAGCAGCCCAACCCCCAACTCGGGAGAGACCCAGTACTTC
>TRBV19|TRBD1|TRBJ2-5|few
CASSIRPGQQETQYF
TGTGCCAGTAGTATCCGACCGGGACAGCAAGAGACCCAGTACTTC
>TRBV5-4|-|TRBJ1-4|once
CASSEQATTNEKLFF
TGTGCCAGCAGCGAACAGGCTACAACTAATGAAAAACTGTTTTTT
>TRBV7-2|TRBD1|TRBJ2-7|-
CASSSGTGTYEQYF
TGTGCCAGCAGCTCGGGGACAGGAACCTACGAGCAGTACTTC
>TRBV18|TRBD1|TRBJ1-3|-
CASSPPGTGSSGNTIYF
TGTGCCAGCTCACCGCCCGGGACAGGGAGCTCTGGAAACACCATATATTTT
>TRBV6-5|TRBD1|TRBJ1-2|-
CASERDSPNYGYTF
TGTGCCAGCGAAAGGGACAGCCCTAACTATGGCTACACCTTC
>TRBV28|TRBD1|TRBJ1-4|-
CASSFQQGGNEKLFF
TGTGCCAGCAGTTTCCAACAGGGGGGTAATGAAAAACTGTTTTTT
>TRBV5-4|-|TRBJ2-5|-
CASSAFDETQYF
TGTGCCAGCAGCGCATTCGATGAGACCCAGTACTTC
>TRBV3-1/TRBV3-2|TRBD2|TRBJ2-1|-
CASRHLVAGRNNEQFF
TGTGCCAGCAGACACCTAGTAGCGGGAAGGAACAATGAGCAGTTCTTC
>TRBV29-1|TRBD2|TRBJ2-1|once
CSVPGTSGNEQFF
TGCAGCGTGCCCGGGACTAGCGGCAATGAGCAGTTCTTC
>TRBV5-4|TRBD1|TRBJ2-2|-
CASSLDRFGTGGTGELFF
TGTGCCAGCAGCTTGGATCGTTTCGGGACAGGGGGCACCGGGGAGCTGTTTTTT
>TRBV9|-|TRBJ2-3|-
CASSGLYGADTQYF
TGTGCCAGCAGCGGCTTATATGGGGCAGATACGCAGTATTTT
>TRBV27|-|TRBJ2-3|-
CASSLGVGQGGTDTQYF
TGTGCCAGCAGTTTAGGGGTTGGGCAGGGAGGCACAGATACGCAGTATTTT
>TRBV3-1/TRBV3-2|-|TRBJ1-1|-
CASSQVLGGNTEAFF
TGTGCCAGCAGCCAAGTCCTTGGGGGCAACACTGAAGCTTTCTTT
>TRBV3-1/TRBV3-2|TRBD2|TRBJ2-1|-
CASSPTTSGRNEQFF
TGTGCCAGCAGCCCCACGACTAGCGGGAGGAATGAGCAGTTCTTC
>TRBV27|-|TRBJ2-3|-
CASSAFEDTQYF
TGTGCCAGCAGTGCCTTCGAAGATACGCAGTATTTT
>TRBV9|-|TRBJ1-1|-
CASQRTLDTEAFF
TGTGCCAGCCAACGGACCTTGGACACTGAAGCTTTCTTT
>TRBV5-6|-|TRBJ2-5|once
CASSLVTGRGETQYF
TGTGCCAGCAGCTTGGTAACAGGGAGGGGCGAGACCCAGTACTTC